The 10 T cell receptor beta chains below come from one sample, sequenced in a study of blood T cell repertoires in COVID-19. Some clones are missing from TCRdb's copy, which holds only in-frame ones; the method was immunoSEQ multiplex PCR. Of roughly 200,000 clones detected, approximately 82% appear once; the ten largest clones hold roughly 7.8%. Sequences were obtained from peripheral blood. The receptors originated from a man aged 40-55 years with active or convalescent COVID-19.

V is TRBV3-1 (or the pseudogene TRBV3-2) and J is TRBJ1-2, with D possibly matching TRBD1 (6 bases). The ends were cut back, 0 bases at V and 7 bases at J, with 12 bases in the middle. Germline V gene sequence: CDR1 LGHDT, CDR2 YNNKEL (reference sequence). The CDR3 is 14 amino acids. Written as DNA, the CDR3 is TGTGCCAGCAGCCAAGATGGGGGGGGCCCTGGCTACACCTTC. This gives the protein CASSQDGGGPGYTF.

This clone was found once. The chain joins TRBV3-1 (or the pseudogene TRBV3-2) to TRBJ1-4, with D unresolved. The germline V gene encodes CDR1 LGHDT and CDR2 YNNKEL (reference sequence). V dropped 4 bases and J dropped 2 bases, with 8 bases sitting between them. The CDR3 is 14 residues long. The CDR3 region is CASSPQHTNEKLFF. The CDR3 region has the DNA TGTGCCAGCAGCCCACAACACACTAATGAAAAACTGTTTTTT.

J is TRBJ2-1 and V is TRBV23-1, with a possible D match to TRBD1 (5 bases). TRBV23-1 is classed as an ORF, of uncertain function. There are 15 residues in the CDR3. V was trimmed by 5 bases and J by 3 bases, leaving 14 bases between them. The CDR3 DNA is TGCGCCAGCAGTGTTCTTAGGGGTTACTACAATGAGCAGTTCTTC. Its translation: CASSVLRGYYNEQFF.

As for this clone: Within the sample, other DNA sequences also encode this same CDR3. The chain joins TRBV7-9 to TRBJ1-4, with a possible D match to TRBD1 (5 bases). The CDR3 is 14 residues long. V was clipped by 5 bases and J by 1 base, with 8 bases between them. CDR1 and CDR2 from the germline V gene are SEHNR and FQNEAQ (reference sequence). The CDR3 region is CASSLGGTNEKLFF. Written as DNA, the CDR3 is TGTGCCAGCAGCCTGGGGGGAACTAATGAAAAACTGTTTTTT.

This clone was found many times. The rearrangement links TRBV19 to TRBJ1-6; 8 bases align to TRBD1. Looked up from germline, CDR1 is LNHDA and CDR2 is SQIVND (reference sequence). CDR3 length: 16 amino acids. Losses at the gene ends were 3 bases for V and 8 bases for J; bases not matched to a gene: 9. Here the CDR3 DNA reads TGTGCCAGTAGTATCGGACAGGGCCAAGCCTATTCACCCCTCCACTTT. Residues: CASSIGQGQAYSPLHF.

The genes are TRBV6-5 and TRBJ2-5; D may be TRBD1 (7 bases). Looked up from germline, CDR1 is MNHEY and CDR2 is SVGAGI. The CDR3 sequence is 15 residues long. V was pared by 1 base and J by 4 bases, with 13 bases between. CDR3 in amino acids: CASSYLTGEAETQYF. CDR3 coding DNA: TGTGCCAGCAGTTACTTAACAGGGGAGGCAGAGACCCAGTACTTC.

This clone was observed a single time. The chain carries TRBV2 and TRBJ2-5, with TRBD1 matching over 11 bases. The CDR3 is made up of 17 amino acids. Germline CDR1 reads SNHLY; CDR2 reads FYNNEI. The V gene end was trimmed by 7 bases and the J gene end by 5 bases; junction bases not matched to a gene: 15. The CDR3 DNA is TGTGCCAGCACCGCCCTCACCGGGGACAGGGGGTCGGAGACCCAGTACTTC. It specifies CASTALTGDRGSETQYF.

This sequence joins TRBV24-1 and TRBJ1-1; TRBD1 matches at 8 bases. This CDR3 has 12 residues. Trimming at V came to 8 bases and at J to 4 bases, leaving 2 bases not matched to a gene. CDR1 is KGHDR, CDR2 SFDVKD, per germline. CDR3 bases: TGTGCCACCACCGGACAGGGCACTGAAGCTTTCTTT. It codes for CATTGQGTEAFF.

The table lists this clone with a few counts. The chain joins TRBV30 to TRBJ1-2, with D perhaps TRBD1 (5 bases). Germline V gene data show CDR1 as GTSNPN and CDR2 as SVGIG (reference sequence). V shed 0 bases and J shed 9 bases, with 14 bases lying between them. The CDR3 extends over 13 amino acids. The CDR3 region is CAWSVLQDGSYTF. The CDR3 nucleotides are TGTGCCTGGAGTGTACTACAGGATGGAAGCTACACCTTC.

The gene calls are TRBV6-5 and TRBJ2-1; D possibly corresponds to TRBD1 (6 bases). Trimming removed 6 bases at V and 9 bases at J, with 18 bases between. Per the germline V gene, CDR1 is MNHEY and CDR2 is SVGAGI. This CDR3 is 14 amino acids long. CDR3 sequence reads: CASRGQGNVGEQFF. The CDR3 DNA reads TGTGCCAGCAGAGGGCAGGGGAATGTCGGTGAGCAGTTCTTC.